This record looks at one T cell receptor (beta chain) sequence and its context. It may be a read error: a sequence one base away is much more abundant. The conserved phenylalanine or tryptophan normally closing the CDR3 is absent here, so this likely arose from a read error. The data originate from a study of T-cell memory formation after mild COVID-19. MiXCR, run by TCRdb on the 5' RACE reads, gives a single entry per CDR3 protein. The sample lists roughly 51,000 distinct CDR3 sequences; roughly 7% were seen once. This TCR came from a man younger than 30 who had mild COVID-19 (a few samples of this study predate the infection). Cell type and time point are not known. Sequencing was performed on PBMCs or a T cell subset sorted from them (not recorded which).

The chain's CDR3 is CAAGLAVYEQYS. Here the CDR3 DNA reads TGTGCCGCGGGACTAGCGGTCTACGAGCAGTACTCC. The rearrangement uses TRBV10-3 and TRBJ2-7, with 11 positions matching TRBD2. The trim removed 11 bases at V and 3 bases at J, leaving 3 bases unmatched. The CDR3 has 12 amino acids. CDR1 and CDR2 from the germline V gene are ENHRY and SYGVKD.